This TCR beta chain is from a study of shared clonotypes between healthy human individuals. TCRdb keeps only in-frame clones here, not all; method: immunoSEQ multiplex PCR. The repertoire holds approximately 2,200,000 clones, with 90% to 95% as singletons. The CDR3 length is 14 residues. V was clipped by 3 bases and J by 5 bases, with 11 bases between them. Germline V gives CDR1 LNHDA, CDR2 SQIVND (reference sequence). Terminally differentiated effector memory CD45RA+ cells were left out of the naive CD8 fraction, which was CD45RO-negative and positively selected for CCR7. This clonotype was sampled from a man younger than 35 in good health. Some clones in this sample may be carry-over from other donors' samples. The genes are TRBV19 and TRBJ1-5; possibly TRBD1 for D (6 bases). The material sequenced was naive CD8+ T cells from PBMCs. CDR3 region: CASSIRGWDQPQHF. In DNA, the CDR3 is TGTGCCAGTAGTATTAGGGGGTGGGATCAGCCCCAGCATTTT.